The TCR beta chain under discussion was sequenced for a study of siplizumab effects on memory and regulatory T cells. Study-level results: Unstimulated subsets accounted for the mapping of only a minor share of the clones that were alloreactive. The alloresponse seemed to draw substantially on naive T cells, which appeared more diverse than memory cells. Many proliferating CD4+ or CD8+ clones remained unclassified. Roughly 75-96% of them could not be assigned either a naive or a memory phenotype.

TCRdb's table, derived via immunoSEQ multiplex PCR, lists solely in-frame clones and lacks some. The sample has some 120,000 clones, 80% to 95% seen once; the top ten hold roughly 0.15%. Comment on this clone: The target antigen is unknown.

The material sequenced was non-Treg CD4+ T cells sorted from blood. This clonotype originated in a human donor in good health.

CDR3 loop: CAWSVGGTGYPYEQYF. The CDR3 bases are TGTGCCTGGAGTGTAGGGGGGACAGGGTACCCTTACGAGCAGTACTTC. V usage is TRBV30 and J usage is TRBJ2-7; 9 bases match TRBD1. The CDR3 has 16 residues. CDR1 GTSNPN and CDR2 SVGIG come from the germline V gene (reference sequence). Unmatched junction bases numbered 10, after V lost 0 bases and J lost 4 bases.